These 4 T cell receptor beta chains originate from one sample sequenced in a study of T cells in Graves' hyperthyroidism and ophthalmopathy. Amplified TCR beta CDR3 regions derived from RNA transcripts. First-round RT-PCR of the TCR CDR3 relied on the HTBI primer set. TCRdb reprocessed the multiplex PCR reads via MiXCR and lists one record per CDR3 protein. Among 490,000 or so distinct CDR3 sequences listed, roughly 23% were seen once. What was sequenced was blood. The receptors come from a woman in her seventies with Graves' ophthalmopathy.

The chain carries TRBV19 and TRBJ2-4, with 7 nucleotides matching TRBD2. This CDR3 comprises 14 residues. J was trimmed by 10 bases and V by 3 bases; bases with no gene match: 9. CDR1 is LNHDA, CDR2 SQIVND, per germline (reference sequence). CDR3 residues: CASSMTASGGIQYF. The CDR3, as DNA: TGTGCCAGTAGTATGACGGCTAGCGGTGGTATTCAGTACTTC.

In its sample, this clonotype was seen a few times. The chain has TRBV3-1 and TRBJ1-4; D is perhaps TRBD1 (6 bases). Germline V gives CDR1 LGHDT, CDR2 YNNKEL (reference sequence). Trimming cost V 5 bases and J 5 bases, with 18 bases left between them. CDR3 size: 16 residues. The CDR3 region has the DNA TGTGCCAGCAGCGACAGGTACCGGTGGTCGAATGAAAAACTGTTTTTT. Protein sequence: CASSDRYRWSNEKLFF.

The chain combines TRBV5-1 with TRBJ2-2; D is perhaps TRBD2 (6 bases). The CDR3 contains 16 residues. In germline, CDR1 is SGHRS, CDR2 YFSETQ. The V end was cut by 4 bases, the J end by 4 bases, with 17 bases between. The CDR3 bases are TGCGCCAGCAGCCCCTTTCGGGAGAGTGGCACCGGGGAGCTGTTTTTT. It encodes CASSPFRESGTGELFF.

The V call is TRBV6-1, the J call TRBJ2-2, with 12 nucleotides matching TRBD2. Per germline, CDR1 MNHNS and CDR2 SASEGT. J lost 6 bases, V lost 8 bases, and 10 bases had no gene match. The CDR3 is 16 amino acids. The DNA for the CDR3 is TGTGCCAGCCGTCCTCCTAGCGGGAGGGCCTCCGGGGAGCTGTTTTTT. It encodes CASRPPSGRASGELFF.